Sequencing of this TCR beta chain was carried out in a study of cytomegalovirus exposure and HLA in healthy donors. Overall study context: In a previous analysis, more than 90 million unique TCR beta sequences were found from some 200 million T cells. General observations from the study: As a later analysis showed, a missense DCLRE1C variant was linked to trimming of TCR beta V- and J-genes. Around 160 TCR beta chains were listed as cytomegalovirus-associated.

Amplification used 60 Vbeta primers and 13 Jbeta primers. Clones were sequenced by immunoSEQ multiplex PCR, and TCRdb holds only the in-frame ones, with some missing. This table holds approximately 240,000 clones, almost 85% found once. Concerning this clone itself: Its antigen is as yet unknown.

The donors (healthy individuals) were bone marrow donors. Between the trimmed V and J ends, which lost 4 bases and 8 bases, there was a span of 7 bases. CDR1 is SGHVS, CDR2 FQNEAQ, per germline. This CDR3 is 11 amino acids long. The source is a woman aged 40 to 50 in good health and CMV-seronegative. The sequencing sample was made of PBMCs. The chain uses TRBV7-8 and TRBJ2-3; D gene uncertain. CDR3 DNA sequence: TGTGCCAGCAGCTCGGGTTCTACGCAGTATTTT. Residues: CASSSGSTQYF.